A selection of T cell receptor beta chains follows, all from one sample in a study of radiotherapy plus CTLA-4 blockade in lung cancer. TCRdb keeps only in-frame clones here, not all; method: immunoSEQ multiplex PCR. The sample yields 30,000 to 45,000 clones, approximately 72% seen once. The material was peripheral blood, obtained from a patient treated with radiotherapy plus ipilimumab. The receptors originated from a human donor with non-small cell lung cancer who had stable disease on radiotherapy plus ipilimumab. Each CDR3 is given with its conserved first and last residue. A D gene is named only where the DNA matches it firmly. Clone size is not always given. Where it is, it says once, few, many or a class for expanded clones.

>.|.|TRBV6-1|TRBJ1-1
CASSLRREGTEAFF
TGTGCCAGCAGCTTACGGAGGGAAGGGACTGAAGCTTTCTTT
>.|TRBD1|TRBV6-5|TRBJ1-6
CASRGQGADNSPLHF
TGTGCCAGCAGGGGACAGGGGGCCGATAATTCACCCCTCCACTTT
>.|TRBD1|TRBV6-6|TRBJ2-3
CASSYATGATDTQYF
TGTGCCAGCAGCTACGCTACAGGGGCCACAGATACGCAGTATTTT
>.|.|TRBV30|TRBJ1-2
CAWSGRTTLWYGYTF
TGTGCCTGGAGTGGGAGAACTACTTTATGGTATGGCTACACCTTC
>.|TRBD1|TRBV7-2|TRBJ2-7
CASSLVGTATYEQYF
TGTGCCAGCAGCTTAGTCGGGACAGCCACCTACGAGCAGTACTTC
>.|.|TRBV6-5|TRBJ1-6
CASSYIRVEGSPLHF
TGTGCCAGCAGTTATATAAGGGTCGAGGGATCACCCCTCCACTTT
>.|TRBD1|TRBV15|TRBJ1-3
CATSRIRTGPAAGNTIYF
TGTGCCACCAGCAGAATCCGGACAGGTCCGGCAGCTGGAAACACCATATATTTT
>few|TRBD1|TRBV7-8|TRBJ2-5
CASSQGQGRPVKETQYF
TGTGCCAGCAGTCAGGGACAGGGGCGTCCAGTAAAAGAGACCCAGTACTTC
>once|.|TRBV5-1|TRBJ1-2
CASSSLGSGYTF
TGCGCCAGCAGCTCCCTGGGGAGCGGCTACACCTTC
>.|TRBD1|TRBV7-9|TRBJ1-2
CASSNSPGQKIYGYTF
TGTGCCAGCAGCAATTCTCCGGGACAGAAGATCTATGGCTACACCTTC
>.|.|TRBV5-8|TRBJ2-2
CASPPRAQYTGELFF
TGTGCCAGCCCCCCCAGGGCTCAATATACCGGGGAGCTGTTTTTT
>.|.|TRBV2|TRBJ2-2
CASIGENTGELFF
TGTGCCAGCATCGGTGAGAACACCGGGGAGCTGTTTTTT
>.|TRBD1|TRBV5-1|TRBJ2-5
CASSLALGQGQETQYF
TGCGCCAGCAGCTTAGCGCTGGGACAGGGCCAAGAGACCCAGTACTTC
>.|.|TRBV5-6|TRBJ2-3
CASSSTGTSRTDTQYF
TGTGCCAGCAGCAGCACCGGGACTTCAAGGACAGATACGCAGTATTTT
>.|.|TRBV9|TRBJ1-2
CASSPRARAYGYTF
TGTGCCAGCAGCCCCCGAGCCAGGGCCTATGGCTACACCTTC
>.|TRBD1|TRBV9|TRBJ2-3
CASSVAGTGPDTQYF
TGTGCCAGCAGCGTAGCGGGGACAGGGCCAGATACGCAGTATTTT
>once|.|TRBV5-4|TRBJ1-1
CASSLRGGTEAFF
TGTGCCAGCAGCTTGCGGGGGGGGACTGAAGCTTTCTTT
>.|.|TRBV5-6|TRBJ1-1
CASSYDPGNTEAFF
TGTGCCAGCAGTTATGATCCAGGAAACACTGAAGCTTTCTTT
>.|TRBD1|TRBV19|TRBJ2-2
CASKGQPQNAGELFF
TGTGCCAGTAAGGGACAGCCACAAAACGCCGGGGAGCTGTTTTTT
>.|TRBD1|TRBV5-1|TRBJ1-4
CASSWTGVGNEKLFF
TGCGCCAGCAGCTGGACAGGGGTGGGTAATGAAAAACTGTTTTTT
>.|TRBD1|TRBV6-6|TRBJ1-3
CASRPETGGSGNTIYF
TGTGCCAGCAGACCCGAGACAGGGGGCTCAGGAAACACCATATATTTT
>.|TRBD1|TRBV5-1|TRBJ2-2
CASSLLRGQMSGELFF
TGCGCCAGCAGCTTGTTAAGGGGGCAAATGAGCGGGGAGCTGTTTTTT